The 27 T cell receptor beta chains reported below all come from one sample, sequenced in a study of spatial heterogeneity in lung cancer. Time point of the sample: sample taken at primary tumor resection. What these receptors recognize is not known. Study-level findings and limits: Tumoral mutation counts were tracked by counts of expanded intratumoral alpha and beta TCRs.

TCRdb re-called the 5' RACE reads with MiXCR, one entry per CDR3 protein. The repertoire holds 3,500 to 5,000 distinct CDR3 sequences, with roughly 7% as singletons. The sample was lung tumor tissue, taken at surgery. All receptors derive from a male donor with early-stage non-small cell lung cancer.

In this sample, this clonotype turned up many times. The chain combines TRBV7-2 with TRBJ2-7, with a possible D match to TRBD1 (6 bases). From germline, CDR1 is SGHTA and CDR2 FQGNSA. The ends were cut back, 1 base at V and 5 bases at J, with 9 bases in the middle. The CDR3 is 13 residues long. For the CDR3, the DNA is TGTGCCAGCAGCTTAGTACAGGGCCACGAGCAGTACTTC. Its translation: CASSLVQGHEQYF. The full variable domain, in which reference TRBV7-2 and TRBJ2-7 provide the parts outside the CDR3, is GAGVSQSPSNKVTEKGKDVELRCDPISGHTALYWYRQSLGQGLEFLIYFQGNSAPDKSGLPSDRFSAERTGGSVSTLTIQRTQQEDSAVYLCASSLVQGHEQYFGPGTRLTVT.

The rearrangement links TRBV5-6 to TRBJ1-1; weak D call: TRBD1 (5 bases). CDR3 length equals 14 residues. CDR1 SGHDT and CDR2 YYEEEE come from the germline V gene. The V end lost 4 bases, the J end lost 7 bases, and 17 bases lay between the germline ends. The CDR3 DNA sequence: TGTGCCAGCAGCCGTGCGGACAAGGGAAGTGAAGCTTTCTTT. This gives the protein CASSRADKGSEAFF. Looking up the rest from reference TRBV5-6 and TRBJ1-1 gives the full variable domain: DAGVTQSPTHLIKTRGQQVTLRCSPKSGHDTVSWYQQALGQGPQFIFQYYEEEERQRGNFPDRFSGHQFPNYSSELNVNALLLGDSALYLCASSRADKGSEAFFGQGTRLTVV.

This clonotype was counted only a few times. This chain joins TRBV18 and TRBJ2-7; 7 bases fit TRBD1. Germline loops: CDR1 KGHSH, CDR2 LQKENI. This CDR3 region has 14 residues. Trimming removed 4 bases from V and 6 bases from J; junction bases left unmatched: 9. DNA for the CDR3: TGTGCCAGCTCACTTCATAGCACAGGGGTCGAGCAGTACTTC. Translation gives CASSLHSTGVEQYF.

The chain has TRBV20-1 and TRBJ2-1; 8 bases line up with TRBD2. CDR1 and CDR2 (germline): DFQATT, SNEGSKA (reference sequence). This CDR3 has 15 amino acids. The junction had 10 bases not matched to a gene; V was cut back by 3 bases and J by 6 bases. CDR3 protein: CSARGDTGTSNEQFF. The CDR3 nucleotides are TGCAGTGCTAGGGGAGATACCGGGACTAGCAATGAGCAGTTCTTC.

In this sample, this clonotype is medium-sized (0.01 to 0.1%). The J gene is TRBJ2-3, the V gene TRBV5-1; 7 positions agree with TRBD1. The CDR3 runs to 14 residues. Losses at the gene ends were 5 bases for V and 2 bases for J; bases not matched to a gene: 5. Germline CDR1 reads SGHRS; CDR2 reads YFSETQ. This CDR3 reads CASSLQGPTDTQYF. As DNA, the CDR3 is TGCGCCAGCAGTTTACAGGGGCCCACAGATACGCAGTATTTT.

By proportion, this clonotype is medium-sized. J is TRBJ1-5 and V is TRBV30, with a tentative D call TRBD1 (5 bases). CDR3 length: 14 residues. Germline CDR1 reads GTSNPN; CDR2 reads SVGIG (reference sequence). V shed 1 base and J shed 0 bases, with 7 bases lying between them. The CDR3 DNA reads TGTGCCTGGAGTGGGGGGTATAGCAATCAGCCCCAGCATTTT. This encodes CAWSGGYSNQPQHF.

In its sample, this clonotype was seen many times. A much larger clone differs by one base, so this may be a read error. The chain couples TRBV20-1 to TRBJ1-4, with D perhaps matching TRBD1 (6 bases). The CDR3 runs 14 residues. The germline V gene encodes CDR1 DFQATT and CDR2 SNEGSKA (reference sequence). V lost 3 bases and J 8 bases, leaving 16 bases between the germline ends. CDR3 loop: CSARGDKGGEKLFF. The CDR3 nucleotides read TGCAGTGCTAGGGGGGACAAGGGTGGCGAAAAACTGTTTTTT.

Judged by abundance, this clonotype is medium-sized. This rearrangement joins TRBV25-1 to TRBJ2-5; D is tentatively TRBD1 or TRBD2 (5 bases each). The CDR3 consists of 14 residues. V was trimmed by 6 bases and J by 0 bases, leaving 11 bases between them. Germline V lookup: CDR1 MGHDK, CDR2 SYGVNS. The CDR3 sequence is CASSERGHQETQYF. The CDR3 DNA sequence: TGTGCCAGCAGCGAACGGGGCCACCAAGAGACCCAGTACTTC.

This clonotype was counted a few times. V and J are TRBV20-1 and TRBJ2-4; weak D call: TRBD1 (6 bases). Germline CDR1 DFQATT, CDR2 SNEGSKA (reference sequence). V was trimmed by 1 base and J by 3 bases, leaving 7 bases between them. This CDR3 region has 13 residues. The DNA of the CDR3 is TGCAGTGCTAGAGGCAGGGGCAAAAACATTCAGTACTTC. Protein sequence: CSARGRGKNIQYF.

This clonotype is large. The chain joins TRBV5-6 to TRBJ1-5; TRBD1 matches 7 bases. CDR1 is SGHDT, CDR2 YYEEEE, per germline. The V segment lost 1 base and the J segment 3 bases; nucleotides outside the gene matches: 4. The CDR3 is 15 residues long. The chain's CDR3 is CASSLTGADNQPQHF. As DNA, the CDR3 is TGTGCCAGCAGCTTGACAGGGGCCGACAATCAGCCCCAGCATTTT.

This clonotype was detected ten times or more. V usage is TRBV5-4 and J usage is TRBJ2-7, with TRBD2 matching over 9 bases. This CDR3 contains 15 residues. The V gene end was trimmed by 0 bases and the J gene end by 2 bases; junction bases not matched to a gene: 3. Germline values: CDR1 SGHNT, CDR2 YYREEE (reference sequence). The CDR3 bases are TGTGCCAGCAGCTTGGCTAGCGGGGCGGCCTACGAGCAGTACTTC. Translation: CASSLASGAAYEQYF.

This clonotype was recorded many times. The chain links TRBV27 to TRBJ1-1; D gene unclear. Germline lookup yields CDR1 MNHEY and CDR2 SMNVEV (reference sequence). V lost 6 bases and J 6 bases, leaving 14 bases between the germline ends. CDR3 length: 13 amino acids. Written as DNA, the CDR3 is TGTGCCAGCAGGAATTCCGCGTCGCCTGAAGCTTTCTTT. This sequence encodes CASRNSASPEAFF.

There are many counts of this clonotype. This chain uses TRBV7-4 with TRBJ2-1; 8 nucleotides align to TRBD2. J lost 4 bases, V lost 5 bases, and 7 bases had no gene match. This CDR3 has 15 residues. In germline, CDR1 is SGHVT, CDR2 SQSDAQ. The CDR3 sequence: CASSKEAGVYNEQFF. The CDR3 DNA is TGTGCCAGCAGCAAAGAAGCGGGAGTATACAATGAGCAGTTCTTC.

By share, this clonotype ranks as medium-sized (0.01 to 0.1%). This chain links TRBV30 with TRBJ2-2; unclear D gene. The V and J ends lost 3 bases and 7 bases respectively, with 6 bases between them. The germline CDR1 and CDR2 sequences are GTSNPN and SVGIG (reference sequence). CDR3 length equals 11 residues. CDR3 nucleotide sequence: TGTGCCTGGAGATACGGCGGGGAGCTGTTTTTT. Its protein product is CAWRYGGELFF.

This clonotype was observed at least ten times. The chain recombines TRBV29-1 with TRBJ1-2; TRBD1 might be the D (6 bases). The CDR3 spans 11 residues. V lost 3 bases, J lost 6 bases, and 8 bases lay in between. The germline V gene has CDR1 SQVTM and CDR2 ANQGSEA. The DNA of the CDR3 is TGCAGCGTTGAGAGGACAGATGGCTACACCTTC. Amino acids: CSVERTDGYTF.

By its share, this clonotype is medium-sized. This chain links TRBV2 with TRBJ2-7; TRBD2 matches 7 bases. Germline CDR1 and CDR2: SNHLY and FYNNEI. V shed 6 bases, J shed 4 bases, and the junction held 9 bases outside the gene matches. The CDR3 has 14 residues. Written as DNA, the CDR3 is TGTGCCAGCAGAGCCTGGGACTACCAATACGAGCAGTACTTC. Encoded protein: CASRAWDYQYEQYF.

This clonotype is judged medium-sized. The chain has TRBV7-6 and TRBJ2-7, with 8 bases matching TRBD1. Germline V gene lookup returns CDR1 SGHVS and CDR2 FNYEAQ. The V segment lost 3 bases and the J segment 6 bases; nucleotides outside the gene matches: 10. The CDR3 covers 15 residues. The DNA of the CDR3 is TGTGCCAGCAGCTTGGAGACAGGGGCTTTCAGCGAGCAGTACTTC. This encodes CASSLETGAFSEQYF. Drawing the rest from reference TRBV7-6 and TRBJ2-7, the complete variable domain is GAGVSQSPRYKVTKRGQDVALRCDPISGHVSLYWYRQALGQGPEFLTYFNYEAQQDKSGLPNDRFSAERPEGSISTLTIQRTEQRDSAMYRCASSLETGAFSEQYFGPGTRLTVT.

This clonotype was seen many times. This sequence joins TRBV7-2 and TRBJ2-7; D is undetermined. Trimming cost V 4 bases and J 4 bases, with 8 bases left between them. CDR3 length: 12 amino acids. Germline loops: CDR1 SGHTA, CDR2 FQGNSA. As DNA, the CDR3 is TGTGCCAGCAGCTCGTCGGAATACGAGCAGTACTTC. Amino acid sequence: CASSSSEYEQYF. Filled out from reference TRBV7-2 and TRBJ2-7, the complete variable domain reads GAGVSQSPSNKVTEKGKDVELRCDPISGHTALYWYRQSLGQGLEFLIYFQGNSAPDKSGLPSDRFSAERTGGSVSTLTIQRTQQEDSAVYLCASSSSEYEQYFGPGTRLTVT.

Relative to its sample, this clonotype is medium-sized. The genes are TRBV2 and TRBJ1-5, with a possible D match to TRBD1 (6 bases). The length of the CDR3 is 15 residues. The germline V and J ends were trimmed by 5 bases and 7 bases, with 18 bases remaining between them. Germline V gene sequence: CDR1 SNHLY, CDR2 FYNNEI. The CDR3 spells CASSNNRVAGQPQHF. In DNA form, the CDR3 reads TGTGCCAGCAGTAACAACAGGGTGGCGGGCCAGCCCCAGCATTTT.

This clonotype has a count of ten or more. This rearrangement joins TRBV12-3 or TRBV12-4 to TRBJ1-2; D unclear. V gave up 5 bases and J gave up 4 bases, with 17 bases separating them. CDR3 size: 15 residues. CDR3 in DNA: TGTGCCAGCAGTGCGATCTCCGGATCTAGCTATGGCTACACCTTC. Amino acids: CASSAISGSSYGYTF.

This clonotype was counted at least ten times. The chain is built from TRBV2 and TRBJ2-5, with D perhaps matching TRBD2 (6 bases). The V gene's germline CDR1 is SNHLY and CDR2 FYNNEI. The CDR3 loop spans 13 amino acids. V lost 1 base, J lost 4 bases, and 7 bases lay in between. CDR3 protein: CASSEEGGETQYF. The CDR3 DNA follows: TGTGCCAGCAGTGAAGAGGGAGGAGAGACCCAGTACTTC.

This chain links TRBV5-1 with TRBJ2-5; 8 bases are a match to TRBD1. Trimming at V came to 4 bases and at J to 4 bases, leaving 6 bases not matched to a gene. CDR1 and CDR2 (germline): SGHRS, YFSETQ. This CDR3 has 14 amino acids. Here the CDR3 reads CASSSGQGPETQYF. Written as DNA, the CDR3 is TGCGCCAGCAGCAGCGGACAGGGACCAGAGACCCAGTACTTC.

In its sample, this clonotype ranks as medium-sized. This chain links TRBV11-2 with TRBJ2-7; D possibly corresponds to TRBD1 (5 bases). The CDR3 is 14 amino acids. Germline CDR1 is SGHAT and CDR2 is FQNNGV. V lost 6 bases and J 4 bases, leaving 16 bases between the germline ends. Written as DNA, the CDR3 is TGTGCCAGCAGACAGGACCTTAGGAAGTACGAGCAGTACTTC. Translated: CASRQDLRKYEQYF.

This clonotype was seen repeatedly, ten times or more. The chain uses TRBV28 and TRBJ1-1, with 9 positions matching TRBD1. The ends lost 6 bases at V and 6 bases at J; junction bases unmatched: 8. Germline CDR1 is MDHEN and CDR2 is SYDVKM. The CDR3 length is 14 residues. The chain's CDR3 is CASSHGTGSAEAFF. DNA of the CDR3: TGTGCCAGCAGCCACGGGACAGGGAGTGCTGAAGCTTTCTTT.

This clonotype was seen more than once but under ten times. The chain recombines TRBV27 with TRBJ2-7; D is perhaps TRBD2 (6 bases). V was pared by 0 bases and J by 4 bases, with 16 bases between. Germline values: CDR1 MNHEY, CDR2 SMNVEV (reference sequence). This CDR3 region has 16 residues. This CDR3 reads CASSLSFSGRIYEQYF. The CDR3 nucleotides are TGTGCCAGCAGTTTATCGTTTAGCGGAAGGATTTACGAGCAGTACTTC.

The chain couples TRBV5-1 to TRBJ2-2; D is ambiguous. Trimming stripped 5 bases from V and 3 bases from J, with 14 bases between. This CDR3 has 15 amino acids. CDR1 is SGHRS, CDR2 YFSETQ, per germline. The CDR3 reads CASRVLLTDTGELFF. The CDR3, as DNA: TGCGCCAGCAGAGTTTTGCTGACGGACACCGGGGAGCTGTTTTTT. The entire variable domain, with the rest obtained from reference TRBV5-1 and TRBJ2-2, is as follows: KAGVTQTPRYLIKTRGQQVTLSCSPISGHRSVSWYQQTPGQGLQFLFEYFSETQRNKGNFPGRFSGRQFSNSRSEMNVSTLELGDSALYLCASRVLLTDTGELFFGEGSRLTVL.

By proportion, this clonotype is medium-sized. V usage is TRBV12-3 or TRBV12-4 and J usage is TRBJ1-5; 9 bases fit TRBD1. The CDR3 spans 15 residues. The V segment lost 1 base and the J segment 4 bases; nucleotides outside the gene matches: 2. The CDR3 nucleotides read TGTGCCAGCAGTTTAGAACAGGGGGCAAATCAGCCCCAGCATTTT. Translating it yields CASSLEQGANQPQHF.